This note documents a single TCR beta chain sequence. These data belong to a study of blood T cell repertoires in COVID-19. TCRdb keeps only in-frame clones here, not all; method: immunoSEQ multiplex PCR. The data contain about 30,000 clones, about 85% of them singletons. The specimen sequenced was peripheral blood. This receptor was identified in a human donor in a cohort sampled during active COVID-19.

This CDR3 is CASSLRGLAGGPSDTQYF. The CDR3 region has the DNA TGTGCCAGCAGCTTAAGGGGACTAGCGGGGGGGCCGTCAGATACGCAGTATTTT. The chain employs TRBV11-2 and TRBJ2-3; 16 bases agree with TRBD2. Germline CDR1 SGHAT, CDR2 FQNNGV. After removal of 2 bases from V and 4 bases from J, the junction contained 6 bases not matched to a gene. The CDR3 extends over 18 amino acids.